The 2 T cell receptor beta chains presented below share a single source sample, sequenced in a study of blood T cell repertoires in COVID-19. Data came from immunoSEQ multiplex PCR; TCRdb stores just in-frame clones and leaves some out. The sample contains around 70,000 clones, 82% of which appear only once. The sequenced sample consisted of peripheral blood. All receptors come from a man in his 60s with acute or convalescent COVID-19.

Here the CDR3 reads CASSPGVTNEKLFF. The CDR3, as DNA: TGCGCCAGCAGCCCAGGGGTAACTAATGAAAAACTGTTTTTT. The V gene is TRBV4-3, the J gene TRBJ1-4; D might be TRBD1 (6 bases). The length of the CDR3 is 14 residues. With 4 bases removed from V and 1 base from J, the gap between germline ends came to 7 bases. Germline V gene data show CDR1 as LGHNA and CDR2 as YSLEER.

V usage is TRBV5-6 and J usage is TRBJ1-1; D unclear. This CDR3 has 14 amino acids. V was cut by 0 bases and J by 3 bases, with 9 bases left in between. Germline V gene lookup returns CDR1 SGHDT and CDR2 YYEEEE. The chain's CDR3 is CASSLDRIDTEAFF. The CDR3 DNA is TGTGCCAGCAGCTTGGACAGAATAGACACTGAAGCTTTCTTT.